This T cell receptor beta chain was recovered during a study of blood T cell repertoires in COVID-19. This clone was observed a few times. Produced via immunoSEQ multiplex PCR; TCRdb's table is partial and in-frame only. The sample holds 100,000 to 150,000 clones, about 82% seen once. The CDR3 runs 13 residues. After removal of 5 bases from V and 8 bases from J, the junction contained 3 bases not matched to a gene. Looked up from germline, CDR1 is WNHNN and CDR2 is SYGVQD (reference sequence). Sequencing was carried out using peripheral blood. The rearrangement links TRBV10-1 to TRBJ1-6, with TRBD1 matching over 7 bases. The sequence came from a human donor in a cohort sampled during active COVID-19. The CDR3 loop is CASSRTGDSPLHF. In nucleotides, the CDR3 is TGCGCCAGCAGTAGGACAGGCGATTCACCCCTCCACTTT.